This TCR beta chain was observed in a study of blood T cell repertoires in COVID-19. At the level of the study: COVID-19 samples from acute and convalescent phases originated in the United States, Italy and Spain. T cells, B-cell-depleted T cells, or PBMCs supplied cDNA or gDNA.

Repertoires were generated with immunoSEQ multiplex PCR, while TCRdb's copy carries only in-frame clones and drops some. The repertoire holds about 250,000 clones, with approximately 91% as singletons. The CDR3 is 15 residues long. Losses at the gene ends were 5 bases for V and 5 bases for J; bases not matched to a gene: 9. Germline loops: CDR1 SGHAT, CDR2 FQNNGV. This receptor was identified in a woman in her twenties or thirties with acute or convalescent COVID-19. Sequences were obtained from peripheral blood. The chain links TRBV11-2 to TRBJ2-7, with 10 bases matching TRBD2. CDR3 region: CASSGASGSIHEQYF. In DNA form, the CDR3 reads TGTGCCAGCAGCGGTGCTAGCGGGAGTATCCACGAGCAGTACTTC.